One sample yielded the 8 T cell receptor beta chains listed below, sequenced in a study of Graves' ophthalmopathy and Graves' hyperthyroidism. Researchers took RNA transcripts and amplified TCR beta CDR3 regions from them. HTBI primers served in a first-round RT-PCR, which a second-round multiplex PCR followed. TCRdb re-called the multiplex PCR reads through MiXCR, storing one row per CDR3 protein. The sample consists of about 240,000 distinct CDR3 sequences, 45% to 55% of them appearing once. The specimen sequenced was peripheral blood. These receptors were collected from an adult man with Graves' ophthalmopathy.

The chain couples TRBV7-6 to TRBJ2-7; D gene ambiguous. This CDR3 has 13 residues. Germline assignment: CDR1 SGHVS and CDR2 FNYEAQ. V lost 5 bases to trimming and J lost 4 bases, with 12 bases between them. The CDR3 is CASSQGFRYEQYF. CDR3 sequence (DNA): TGTGCCAGCAGCCAAGGATTCCGGTACGAGCAGTACTTC. The full variable domain, completed using reference TRBV7-6 and TRBJ2-7, is GAGVSQSPRYKVTKRGQDVALRCDPISGHVSLYWYRQALGQGPEFLTYFNYEAQQDKSGLPNDRFSAERPEGSISTLTIQRTEQRDSAMYRCASSQGFRYEQYFGPGTRLTVT.

There are a few counts of this clonotype. The V and J genes are TRBV9 and TRBJ1-2; no clear D. The CDR3 consists of 13 residues. Trimming shortened V by 0 bases and J by 0 bases, and 3 bases separated the two germline ends. CDR1 SGDLS and CDR2 YYNGEE come from the germline V gene. The CDR3 DNA sequence: TGTGCCAGCAGCGTAGAAACTAACTATGGCTACACCTTC. Its protein is CASSVETNYGYTF.

With regard to this clonotype: One end of the junction does not line up with germline, which may come from a read error. The chain joins TRBV9 to TRBJ2-5; 9 nucleotides align to TRBD2. The CDR3 is 15 amino acids. From germline, CDR1 is SGDLS and CDR2 YYNGEE. The CDR3 DNA is TGTGACAGCAGCCCACGAATAGCGGGGGAAGAGACCCAGTACTTC. Translation gives CDSSPRIAGEETQYF.

The V call is TRBV7-9, the J call TRBJ1-6; tentatively, D is TRBD1 (5 bases). The V and J ends lost 5 bases and 9 bases respectively, with 17 bases between them. This CDR3 region has 15 residues. Germline loops: CDR1 SEHNR, CDR2 FQNEAQ (reference sequence). The CDR3 protein is CASSQYGGGGSPLHF. The DNA of the CDR3 is TGTGCCAGCAGCCAGTACGGGGGAGGAGGTTCACCCCTCCACTTT.

In its sample, this clonotype was seen a few times. This rearrangement joins TRBV24-1 to TRBJ1-2; TRBD1 agrees at 7 bases. V shed 4 bases and J 1 base; nucleotides not matched to a gene: 5. Germline CDR1 KGHDR, CDR2 SFDVKD. The CDR3 consists of 15 residues. This chain's CDR3 is CATSDPGGDNYGYTF. The DNA of the CDR3 is TGTGCCACCAGTGACCCAGGGGGGGATAACTATGGCTACACCTTC.

The gene calls are TRBV10-3 and TRBJ2-7; D not resolved. Trimming pared 3 bases from V and 4 bases from J, leaving 4 bases between. CDR3 size: 11 residues. The V gene's germline CDR1 is ENHRY and CDR2 SYGVKD. The CDR3 loop reads CAISDDYEQYF. The CDR3 DNA follows: TGTGCCATCAGTGATGATTACGAGCAGTACTTC.

The chain has TRBV27 and TRBJ2-7; TRBD2 aligns across 7 bases. In germline, CDR1 is MNHEY, CDR2 SMNVEV (reference sequence). V lost 0 bases, J lost 2 bases, and 4 bases stayed unmatched. The CDR3 is 15 residues long. In DNA form, the CDR3 reads TGTGCCAGCAGTTTATCGACTAGCTCCACCTACGAGCAGTACTTC. It codes for CASSLSTSSTYEQYF.

The CDR3 here is CASSADRGRNEKLFF. In DNA form, the CDR3 reads TGTGCCAGCAGCGCCGACAGGGGGCGGAATGAAAAACTGTTTTTT. The chain couples TRBV7-2 to TRBJ1-4, with TRBD1 matching over 10 bases. V lost 5 bases, J lost 5 bases, and 5 bases stayed unmatched. The germline V gene encodes CDR1 SGHTA and CDR2 FQGNSA. The CDR3 runs to 15 residues.